This TCR beta chain was sequenced in a study of blood T cell repertoires in COVID-19. This CDR3 comprises 14 residues. Losses at the gene ends were 7 bases for V and 0 bases for J; bases not matched to a gene: 3. The germline CDR1 and CDR2 sequences are MNHEY and SVGAGI. About this clone: Other DNA sequences within the sample encode an identical CDR3.

The protocol was immunoSEQ multiplex PCR, while the TCRdb copy is restricted to in-frame clones and leaves out a portion. The data show 200,000 to 250,000 clones, about 82% seen once. J is TRBJ2-7 and V is TRBV6-5, with 10 positions matching TRBD1. The sequenced material came from peripheral blood. The source of this sequence is an elderly man with acute or convalescent COVID-19. This chain's CDR3 is CASTRTGGSYEQYF. In DNA form, the CDR3 reads TGTGCCAGCACCCGGACAGGGGGCTCCTACGAGCAGTACTTC.